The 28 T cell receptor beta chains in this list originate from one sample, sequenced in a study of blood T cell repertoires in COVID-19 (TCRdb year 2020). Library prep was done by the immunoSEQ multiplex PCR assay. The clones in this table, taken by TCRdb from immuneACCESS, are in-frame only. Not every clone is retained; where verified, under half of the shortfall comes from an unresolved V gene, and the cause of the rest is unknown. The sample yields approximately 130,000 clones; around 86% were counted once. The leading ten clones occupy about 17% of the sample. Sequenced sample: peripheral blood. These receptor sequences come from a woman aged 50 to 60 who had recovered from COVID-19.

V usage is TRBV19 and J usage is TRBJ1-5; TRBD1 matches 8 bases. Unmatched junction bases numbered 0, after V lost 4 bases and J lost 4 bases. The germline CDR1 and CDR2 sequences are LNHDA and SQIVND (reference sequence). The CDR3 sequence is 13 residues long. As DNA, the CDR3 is TGTGCCAGTAGTAGACAGGGGAATCAGCCCCAGCATTTT. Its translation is CASSRQGNQPQHF.

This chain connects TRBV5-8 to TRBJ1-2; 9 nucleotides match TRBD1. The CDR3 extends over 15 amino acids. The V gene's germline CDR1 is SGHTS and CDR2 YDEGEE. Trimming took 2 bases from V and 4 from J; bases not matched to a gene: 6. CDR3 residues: CASSFGQGQFYGYTF. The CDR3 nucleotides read TGTGCCAGCAGCTTCGGACAGGGGCAGTTCTATGGCTACACCTTC.

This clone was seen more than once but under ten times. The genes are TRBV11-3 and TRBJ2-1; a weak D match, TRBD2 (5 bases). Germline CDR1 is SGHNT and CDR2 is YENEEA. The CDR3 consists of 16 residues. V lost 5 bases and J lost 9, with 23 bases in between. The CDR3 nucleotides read TGTGCCAGCAGCCCTAGAGCTACCCTCACTAGAGGTGAGCAGTTCTTC. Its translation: CASSPRATLTRGEQFF.

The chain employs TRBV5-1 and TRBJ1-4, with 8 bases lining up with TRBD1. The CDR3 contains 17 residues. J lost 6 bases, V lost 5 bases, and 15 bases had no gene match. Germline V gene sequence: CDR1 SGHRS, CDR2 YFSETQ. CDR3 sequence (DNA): TGCGCCAGCAGTTTGAAGCCAGGGGGCGAGGGAGATGAAAAACTGTTTTTT. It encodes CASSLKPGGEGDEKLFF.

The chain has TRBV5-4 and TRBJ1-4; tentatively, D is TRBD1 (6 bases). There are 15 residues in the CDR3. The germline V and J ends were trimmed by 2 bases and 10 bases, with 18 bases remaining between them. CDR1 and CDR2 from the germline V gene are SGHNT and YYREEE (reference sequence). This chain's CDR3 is CASSFRGEEMGKLFF. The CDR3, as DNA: TGTGCCAGCAGCTTCAGGGGCGAGGAGATGGGAAAACTGTTTTTT.

CDR3 amino acids: CASSGNRGPKNIQYF. The CDR3 coding sequence is TGCGCCAGCAGTGGGAATAGGGGGCCCAAAAACATTCAGTACTTC. The chain employs TRBV10-2 and TRBJ2-4, with 7 bases that match TRBD1. The CDR3 runs 15 residues. Germline-derived CDR1 and CDR2 are WSHSY and SAAADI. Losses at the gene ends were 4 bases for V and 2 bases for J; bases not matched to a gene: 5.

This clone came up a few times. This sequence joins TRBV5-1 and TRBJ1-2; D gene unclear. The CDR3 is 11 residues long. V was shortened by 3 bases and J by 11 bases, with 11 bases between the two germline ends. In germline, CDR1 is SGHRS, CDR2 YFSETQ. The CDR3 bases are TGCGCCAGCAGCTGGCGAGGTGGTTACACCTTC. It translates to CASSWRGGYTF.

The DNA of the CDR3 is TGTGCCAGCAGTCCCCGACAGGGTGAGAGTGTAACGCAGTATTTT. It specifies CASSPRQGESVTQYF. This chain joins TRBV27 and TRBJ2-3, with 7 bases matching TRBD1. J gave up 9 bases and V 5 bases, and 14 bases lay outside the gene matches. Germline assignment: CDR1 MNHEY and CDR2 SMNVEV (reference sequence). CDR3 size: 15 residues.

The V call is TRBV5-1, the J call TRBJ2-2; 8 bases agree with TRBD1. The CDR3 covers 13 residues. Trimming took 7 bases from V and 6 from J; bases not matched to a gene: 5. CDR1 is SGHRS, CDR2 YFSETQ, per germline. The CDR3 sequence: CASGTGGAGELFF. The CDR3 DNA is TGCGCCAGCGGGACAGGCGGGGCCGGGGAGCTGTTTTTT.

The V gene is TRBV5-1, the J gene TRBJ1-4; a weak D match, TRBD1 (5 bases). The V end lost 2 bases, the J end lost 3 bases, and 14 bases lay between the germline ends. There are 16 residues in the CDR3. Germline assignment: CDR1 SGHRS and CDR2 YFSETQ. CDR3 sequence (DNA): TGCGCCAGCAGCTTCTCCGGGGGGACCTCTAATGAAAAACTGTTTTTT. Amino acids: CASSFSGGTSNEKLFF.

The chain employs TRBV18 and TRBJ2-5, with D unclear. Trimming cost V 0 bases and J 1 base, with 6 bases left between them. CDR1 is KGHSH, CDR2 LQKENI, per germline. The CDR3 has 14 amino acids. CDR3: CASSPPGSQETQYF. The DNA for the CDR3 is TGTGCCAGCTCACCACCGGGCTCCCAAGAGACCCAGTACTTC.

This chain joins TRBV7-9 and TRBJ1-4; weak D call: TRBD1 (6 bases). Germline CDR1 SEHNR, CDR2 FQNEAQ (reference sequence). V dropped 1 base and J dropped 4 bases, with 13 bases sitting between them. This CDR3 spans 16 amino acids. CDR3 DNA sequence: TGTGCCAGCAGCTTAGTAGGGGGACGGATTAATGAAAAACTGTTTTTT. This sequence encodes CASSLVGGRINEKLFF.

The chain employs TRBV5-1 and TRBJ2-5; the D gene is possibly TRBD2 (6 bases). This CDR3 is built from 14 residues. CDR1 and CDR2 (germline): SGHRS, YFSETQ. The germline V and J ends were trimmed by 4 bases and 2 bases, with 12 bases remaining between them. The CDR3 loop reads CASSRGAGQETQYF. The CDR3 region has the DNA TGCGCCAGCAGCAGAGGGGCGGGGCAAGAGACCCAGTACTTC.

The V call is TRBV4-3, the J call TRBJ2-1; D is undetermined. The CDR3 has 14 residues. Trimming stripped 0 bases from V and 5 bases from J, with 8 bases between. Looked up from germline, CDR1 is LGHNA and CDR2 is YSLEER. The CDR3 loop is CASSQDERDNEQFF. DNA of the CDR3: TGCGCCAGCAGCCAAGATGAGAGAGACAATGAGCAGTTCTTC.

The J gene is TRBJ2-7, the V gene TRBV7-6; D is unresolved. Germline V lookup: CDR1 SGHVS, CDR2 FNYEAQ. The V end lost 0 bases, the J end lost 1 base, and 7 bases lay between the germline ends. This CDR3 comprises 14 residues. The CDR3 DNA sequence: TGTGCCAGCAGCTTAGCCCCAGTATCCTACGAGCAGTACTTC. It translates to CASSLAPVSYEQYF.

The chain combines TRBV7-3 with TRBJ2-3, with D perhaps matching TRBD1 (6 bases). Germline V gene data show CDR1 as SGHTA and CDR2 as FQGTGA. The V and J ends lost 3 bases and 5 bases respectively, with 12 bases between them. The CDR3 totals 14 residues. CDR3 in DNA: TGTGCCAGCAGCTTGAACAGGGCGGGAGATACGCAGTATTTT. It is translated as CASSLNRAGDTQYF.

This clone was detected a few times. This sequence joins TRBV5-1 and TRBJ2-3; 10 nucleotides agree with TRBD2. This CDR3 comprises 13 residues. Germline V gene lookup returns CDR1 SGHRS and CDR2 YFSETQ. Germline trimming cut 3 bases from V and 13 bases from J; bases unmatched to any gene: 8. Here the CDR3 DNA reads TGCGCCAGCAGCTCTGAATCCGGGACTAGCGAGTATTTT. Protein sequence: CASSSESGTSEYF. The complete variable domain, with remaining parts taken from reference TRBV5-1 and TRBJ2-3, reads KAGVTQTPRYLIKTRGQQVTLSCSPISGHRSVSWYQQTPGQGLQFLFEYFSETQRNKGNFPGRFSGRQFSNSRSEMNVSTLELGDSALYLCASSSESGTSEYFGPGTRLTVL.

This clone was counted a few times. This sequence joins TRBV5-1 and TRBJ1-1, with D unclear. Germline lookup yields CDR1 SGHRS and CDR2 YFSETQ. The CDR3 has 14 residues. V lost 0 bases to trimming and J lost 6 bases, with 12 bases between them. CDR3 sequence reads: CASSLEDIGAEAFF. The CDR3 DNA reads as TGCGCCAGCAGCTTGGAAGACATCGGGGCTGAAGCTTTCTTT.

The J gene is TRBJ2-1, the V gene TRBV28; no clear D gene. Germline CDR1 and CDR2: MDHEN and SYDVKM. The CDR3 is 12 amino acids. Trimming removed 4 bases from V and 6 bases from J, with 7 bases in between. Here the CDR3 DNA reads TGTGCCAGCAGTTCAAATTTCAATGAGCAGTTCTTC. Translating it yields CASSSNFNEQFF.

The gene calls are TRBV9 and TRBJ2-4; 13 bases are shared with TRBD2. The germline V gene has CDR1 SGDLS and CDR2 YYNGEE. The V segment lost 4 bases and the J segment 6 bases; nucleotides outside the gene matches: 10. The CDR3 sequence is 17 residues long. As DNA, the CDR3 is TGTGCCAGCAGCCCACAGAAGACTAGCGGGAGGACAAACATTCAGTACTTC. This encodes CASSPQKTSGRTNIQYF.

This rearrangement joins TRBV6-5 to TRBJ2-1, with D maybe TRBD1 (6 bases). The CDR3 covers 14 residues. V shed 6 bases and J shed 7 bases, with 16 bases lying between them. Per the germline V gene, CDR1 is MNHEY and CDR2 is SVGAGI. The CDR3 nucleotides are TGTGCCAGCAGCAGATCAGGGGATTGGAATGAGCAGTTCTTC. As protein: CASSRSGDWNEQFF.

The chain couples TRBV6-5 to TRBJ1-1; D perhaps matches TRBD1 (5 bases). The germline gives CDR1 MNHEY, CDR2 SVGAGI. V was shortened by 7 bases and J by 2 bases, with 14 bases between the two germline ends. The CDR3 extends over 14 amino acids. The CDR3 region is CASIKGDANTEAFF. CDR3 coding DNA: TGTGCCAGCATTAAAGGGGATGCCAACACTGAAGCTTTCTTT.

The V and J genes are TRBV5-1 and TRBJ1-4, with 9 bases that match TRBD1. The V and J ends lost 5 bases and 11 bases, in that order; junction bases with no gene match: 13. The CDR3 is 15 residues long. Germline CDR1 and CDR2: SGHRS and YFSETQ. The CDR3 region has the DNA TGCGCCAGCAGTTTTACTGGGACAGGGCTCCAGAAACTGTTTTTT. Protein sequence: CASSFTGTGLQKLFF.

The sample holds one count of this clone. CDR3 sequence reads: CASSLDRGREANVLTF. The DNA for the CDR3 is TGTGCCAGCTCACTTGACAGGGGGCGCGAGGCCAACGTCCTGACTTTC. This rearrangement joins TRBV18 to TRBJ2-6, with 10 bases fitting TRBD1. V was clipped by 4 bases and J by 6 bases; unmatched bases: 6. The CDR3 loop spans 16 amino acids. Germline CDR1 and CDR2: KGHSH and LQKENI.

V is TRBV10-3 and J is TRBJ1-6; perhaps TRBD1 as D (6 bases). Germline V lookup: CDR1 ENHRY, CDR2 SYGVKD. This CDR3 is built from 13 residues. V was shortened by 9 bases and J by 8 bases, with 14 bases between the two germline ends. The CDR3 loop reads CAITGEGDSPLHF. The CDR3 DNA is TGTGCCATTACCGGAGAGGGGGATTCACCCCTCCACTTT.

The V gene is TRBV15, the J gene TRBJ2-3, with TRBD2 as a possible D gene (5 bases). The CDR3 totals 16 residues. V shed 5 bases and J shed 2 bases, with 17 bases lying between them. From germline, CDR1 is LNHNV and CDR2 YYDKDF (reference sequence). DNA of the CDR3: TGTGCCACCAGCGACCGGAGCGGTCTATACACAGATACGCAGTATTTT. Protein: CATSDRSGLYTDTQYF. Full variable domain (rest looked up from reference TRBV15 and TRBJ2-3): DAMVIQNPRYQVTQFGKPVTLSCSQTLNHNVMYWYQQKSSQAPKLLFHYYDKDFNNEADTPDNFQSRRPNTSFCFLDIRSPGLGDTAMYLCATSDRSGLYTDTQYFGPGTRLTVL.

CDR3 sequence reads: CASSVYRGAGETQYF. CDR3 nucleotide sequence: TGTGCCAGCAGCGTCTATCGGGGGGCGGGAGAGACCCAGTACTTC. The chain has TRBV7-6 and TRBJ2-5; maybe TRBD2 (7 bases). Trimming left V 5 bases short and J 4 bases short, with 17 bases between. Germline V CDR1 and CDR2: SGHVS, FNYEAQ. The CDR3 sequence is 15 residues long.

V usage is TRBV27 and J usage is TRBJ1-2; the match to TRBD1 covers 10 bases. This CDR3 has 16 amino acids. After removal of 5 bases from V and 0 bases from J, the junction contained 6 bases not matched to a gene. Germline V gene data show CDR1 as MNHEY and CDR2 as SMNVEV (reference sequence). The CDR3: CASSPTGGDANYGYTF. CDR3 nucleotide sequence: TGTGCCAGCAGTCCGACAGGGGGCGATGCTAACTATGGCTACACCTTC.